A selection of T cell receptor beta chains follows, all from one sample in a study of T-cell reconstitution after alpha-beta-depleted transplantation in children. TCRdb used MiXCR to reprocess the PCR reads, holding one entry per CDR3 protein. This table holds more than 100,000 distinct CDR3 sequences, more than 20% found once. The source was PBMCs, mostly from graft donor cells, collected 180 days after TCRalphabeta/CD19-depleted stem cell transplant. The receptors here all came from a male patient aged 2-15 years who had a stem cell transplant for chronic granulomatous disease, so the T cells may come from the graft donor. The conserved cysteine and the conserved F or W are not part of the CDR3 here.

>TRBJ2-1|TRBV27
ASSLHKIGLTSYNEQF
>TRBJ2-2|TRBV19
ASSGTGNTGELF
>TRBJ2-3|TRBV30
AGGGLISTDTQY
>TRBJ1-6|TRBV3-1
ASSQGISYNSPLH
>TRBJ2-7|TRBV12-3/TRBV12-4
ASRLGVGEQY
>TRBJ2-5|TRBV27
ASSGQGAGETQY
>TRBJ2-5|TRBV7-9
ASLLAGGETHY
>TRBJ2-1|TRBV12-3/TRBV12-4
ASRAGAYEQF
>TRBJ2-3|TRBV5-1
ASKGLAGVDTQY
>TRBJ2-2|TRBV6-5
ASSYWDGLAGTTGELF
>TRBJ1-5|TRBV20-1
SASYGVGDQPQH
>TRBJ2-1|TRBV7-9
ASSPIRLAGPHEQF
>TRBJ2-1|TRBV5-4
ASSAAGLYNEQF
>TRBJ2-1|TRBV6-1
ASSAWTGSYNEQF
>TRBJ2-1|TRBV12-3/TRBV12-4
ASSLALVNEQF
>TRBJ1-5|TRBV12-3/TRBV12-4
ASSYRVSNQPQH
>TRBJ2-3|TRBV10-3
AIRDGTGVDTQY
>TRBJ2-2|TRBV20-1
SALKTGGTGELF
>TRBJ2-1|TRBV27
ASSILSQAGGNEQF
>TRBJ2-1|TRBV5-1
ASSWMRQGRYNEQF
>TRBJ2-5|TRBV12-3/TRBV12-4
ASRWGETQY
>TRBJ2-5|TRBV7-2
ASSLETGGPQETQY
>TRBJ2-6|TRBV20-1
SASAAAFPGGANVLT
>TRBJ2-1|TRBV4-1
ASSLTRRGASGGNNEQF
>TRBJ2-7|TRBV7-9
ASSFRGRPYEQY
>TRBJ2-5|TRBV3-1
ASSQGEVLGRAETQY
>TRBJ2-7|TRBV12-3/TRBV12-4
ASKAGQLGYEQY
>TRBJ2-2|TRBV30
AWSYRGAGELF
>TRBJ2-7|TRBV20-1
SANLGMTEQY
>TRBJ2-7|TRBV15
ATSRGRTSVSYREQY
>TRBJ2-1|TRBV7-9
ASSVEGEQF
>TRBJ1-1|TRBV4-3
ASSRDRGGTEAF
>TRBJ2-3|TRBV20-1
SAPGTSGRDTQY
>TRBJ1-2|TRBV7-3
ASSYSASLTIQGGGGYT
>TRBJ1-4|TRBV10-3
AIRRGGGDEKLF
>TRBJ1-2|TRBV12-3/TRBV12-4
ASSYWGYGYT
>TRBJ2-3|TRBV7-8
ASSSVGVETDTQY
>TRBJ2-5|TRBV28
ASSKQEAGDIETQY
>TRBJ2-7|TRBV6-1
ASSEAWGSAGDEQY
>TRBJ1-5|TRBV10-3
AISLTGGADQPQH
>TRBJ2-5|TRBV28
ASSSQPKTGDETQY
>TRBJ2-3|TRBV7-9
ASSPGGLAADTQY
>TRBJ2-7|TRBV12-3/TRBV12-4
ASSSTGQGLYEQY
>TRBJ2-2|TRBV29-1
SVERTTENTGELF
>TRBJ1-5|TRBV9
ASSVDQGGQPQH